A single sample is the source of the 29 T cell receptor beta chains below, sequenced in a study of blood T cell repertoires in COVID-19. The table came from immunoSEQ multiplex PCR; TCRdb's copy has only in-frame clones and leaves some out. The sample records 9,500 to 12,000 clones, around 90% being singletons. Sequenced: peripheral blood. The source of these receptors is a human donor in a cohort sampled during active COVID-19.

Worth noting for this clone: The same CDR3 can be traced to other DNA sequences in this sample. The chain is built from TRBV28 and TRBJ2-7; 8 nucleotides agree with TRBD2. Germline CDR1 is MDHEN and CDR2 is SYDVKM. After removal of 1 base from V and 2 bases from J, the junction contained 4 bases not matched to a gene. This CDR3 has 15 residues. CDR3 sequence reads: CASSLSGGGTYEQYF. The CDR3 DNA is TGTGCCAGCAGTTTATCGGGGGGGGGCACCTACGAGCAGTACTTC.

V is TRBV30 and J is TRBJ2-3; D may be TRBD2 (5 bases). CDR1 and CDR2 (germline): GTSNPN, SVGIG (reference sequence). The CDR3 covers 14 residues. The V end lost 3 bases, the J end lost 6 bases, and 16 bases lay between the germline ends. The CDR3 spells CAWSYGSSGDTQYF. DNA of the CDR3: TGTGCCTGGAGCTATGGGAGTTCAGGTGATACGCAGTATTTT.

DNA for the CDR3: TGTGCCAGCTCACCACGGACAGGGGGCTACGAGCAGTACTTC. As protein: CASSPRTGGYEQYF. The chain has TRBV18 and TRBJ2-7; 10 bases agree with TRBD1. V trimming: 1 base; J trimming: 3 bases; junction bases outside the gene matches: 0. The CDR3 spans 14 residues. Germline V gene lookup returns CDR1 KGHSH and CDR2 LQKENI.

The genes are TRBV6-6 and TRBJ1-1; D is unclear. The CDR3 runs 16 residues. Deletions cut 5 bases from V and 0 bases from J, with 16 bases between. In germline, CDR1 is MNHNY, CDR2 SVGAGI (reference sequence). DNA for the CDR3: TGTGCCAGCAGTCCTCCCCTTGCGCGGGTGAACACTGAAGCTTTCTTT. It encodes CASSPPLARVNTEAFF.

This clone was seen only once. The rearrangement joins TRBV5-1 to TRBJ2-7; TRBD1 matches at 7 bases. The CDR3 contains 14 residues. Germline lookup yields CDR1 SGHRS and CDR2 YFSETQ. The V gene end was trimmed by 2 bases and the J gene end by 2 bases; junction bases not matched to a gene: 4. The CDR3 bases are TGCGCCAGCAGCTTCCGGCAGGGGGCCTACGAGCAGTACTTC. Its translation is CASSFRQGAYEQYF.

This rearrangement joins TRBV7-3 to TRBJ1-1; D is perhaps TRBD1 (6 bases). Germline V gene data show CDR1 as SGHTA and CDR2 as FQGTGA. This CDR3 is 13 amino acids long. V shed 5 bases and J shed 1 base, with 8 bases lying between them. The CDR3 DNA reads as TGTGCCAGCAGCGGACAGCCGAACACTGAAGCTTTCTTT. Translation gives CASSGQPNTEAFF.

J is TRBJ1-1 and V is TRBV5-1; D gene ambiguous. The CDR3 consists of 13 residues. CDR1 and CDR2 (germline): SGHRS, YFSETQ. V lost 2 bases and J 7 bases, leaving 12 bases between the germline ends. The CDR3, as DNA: TGCGCCAGCAGCTTAAAAAGCGATGTTGAAGCTTTCTTT. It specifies CASSLKSDVEAFF.

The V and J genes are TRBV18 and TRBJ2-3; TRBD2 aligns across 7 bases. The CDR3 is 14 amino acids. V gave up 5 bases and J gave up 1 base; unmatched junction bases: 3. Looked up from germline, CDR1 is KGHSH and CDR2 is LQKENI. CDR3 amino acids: CASSSTSGTDTQYF. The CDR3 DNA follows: TGTGCCAGCTCATCTACTAGCGGCACAGATACGCAGTATTTT.

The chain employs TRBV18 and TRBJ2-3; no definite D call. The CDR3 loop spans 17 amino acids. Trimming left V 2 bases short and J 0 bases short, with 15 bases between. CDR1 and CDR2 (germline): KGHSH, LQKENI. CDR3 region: CASSPSIWQASTDTQYF. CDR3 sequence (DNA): TGTGCCAGCTCACCAAGTATATGGCAGGCTAGCACAGATACGCAGTATTTT. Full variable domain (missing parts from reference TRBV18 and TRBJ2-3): NAGVMQNPRHLVRRRGQEARLRCSPMKGHSHVYWYRQLPEEGLKFMVYLQKENIIDESGMPKERFSAEFPKEGPSILRIQQVVRGDSAAYFCASSPSIWQASTDTQYFGPGTRLTVL.

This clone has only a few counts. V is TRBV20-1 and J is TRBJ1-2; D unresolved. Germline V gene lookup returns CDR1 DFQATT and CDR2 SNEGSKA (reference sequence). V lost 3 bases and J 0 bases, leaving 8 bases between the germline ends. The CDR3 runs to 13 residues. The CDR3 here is CSASVQTNYGYTF. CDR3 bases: TGCAGTGCTAGTGTACAGACTAACTATGGCTACACCTTC.

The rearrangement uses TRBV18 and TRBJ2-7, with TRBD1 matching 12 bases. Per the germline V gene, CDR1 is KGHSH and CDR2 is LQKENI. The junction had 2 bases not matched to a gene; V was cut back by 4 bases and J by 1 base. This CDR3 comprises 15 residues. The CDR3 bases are TGTGCCAGCTCACAGGGACAGGGGGCATCCTACGAGCAGTACTTC. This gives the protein CASSQGQGASYEQYF.

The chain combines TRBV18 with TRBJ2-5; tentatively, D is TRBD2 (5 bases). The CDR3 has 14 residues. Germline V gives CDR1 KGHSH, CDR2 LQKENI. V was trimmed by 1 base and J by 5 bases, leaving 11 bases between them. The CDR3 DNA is TGTGCCAGCTCACCACGGCCAGCGGCGGAGACCCAGTACTTC. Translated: CASSPRPAAETQYF.

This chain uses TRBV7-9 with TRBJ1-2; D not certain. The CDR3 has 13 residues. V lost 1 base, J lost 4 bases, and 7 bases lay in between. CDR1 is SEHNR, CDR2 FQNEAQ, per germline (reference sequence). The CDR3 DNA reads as TGTGCCAGCAGCTTAGGGCTTCGCTATGGCTACACCTTC. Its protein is CASSLGLRYGYTF.

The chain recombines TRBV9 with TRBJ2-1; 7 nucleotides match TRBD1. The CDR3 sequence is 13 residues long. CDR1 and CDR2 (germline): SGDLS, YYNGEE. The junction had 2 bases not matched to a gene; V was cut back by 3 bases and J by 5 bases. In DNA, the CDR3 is TGTGCCAGCAGCGCCGGGACAGACAATGAGCAGTTCTTC. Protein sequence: CASSAGTDNEQFF.

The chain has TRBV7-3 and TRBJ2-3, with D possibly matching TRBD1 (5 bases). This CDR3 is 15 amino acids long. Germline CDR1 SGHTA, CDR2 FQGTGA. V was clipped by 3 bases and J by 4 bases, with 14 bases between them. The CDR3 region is CASSFSQGTADTQYF. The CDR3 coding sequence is TGTGCCAGCAGCTTCTCGCAGGGCACCGCAGATACGCAGTATTTT. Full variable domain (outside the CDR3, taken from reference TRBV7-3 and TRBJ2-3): GAGVSQTPSNKVTEKGKYVELRCDPISGHTALYWYRQSLGQGPEFLIYFQGTGAADDSGLPNDRFFAVRPEGSVSTLKIQRTERGDSAVYLCASSFSQGTADTQYFGPGTRLTVL.

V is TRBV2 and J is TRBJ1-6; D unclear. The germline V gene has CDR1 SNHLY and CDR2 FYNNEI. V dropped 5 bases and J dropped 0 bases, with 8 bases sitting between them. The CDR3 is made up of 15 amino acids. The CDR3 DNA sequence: TGTGCCAGCAGTAGAGGGAGCTCCTATAATTCACCCCTCCACTTT. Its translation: CASSRGSSYNSPLHF.

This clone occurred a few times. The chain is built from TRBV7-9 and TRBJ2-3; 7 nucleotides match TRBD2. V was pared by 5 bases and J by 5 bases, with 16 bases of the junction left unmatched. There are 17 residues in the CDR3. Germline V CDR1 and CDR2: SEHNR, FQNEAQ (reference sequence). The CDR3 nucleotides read TGTGCCAGCAGCCCAAAGCGTTGGGCGGGGGAGGGAGATACGCAGTATTTT. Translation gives CASSPKRWAGEGDTQYF.

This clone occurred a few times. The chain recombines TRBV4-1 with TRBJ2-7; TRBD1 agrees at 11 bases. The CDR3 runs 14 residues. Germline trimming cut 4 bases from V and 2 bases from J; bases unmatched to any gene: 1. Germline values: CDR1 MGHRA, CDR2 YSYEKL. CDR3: CASSLGQGAYEQYF. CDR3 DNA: TGCGCCAGCAGCCTGGGACAGGGGGCCTACGAGCAGTACTTC.

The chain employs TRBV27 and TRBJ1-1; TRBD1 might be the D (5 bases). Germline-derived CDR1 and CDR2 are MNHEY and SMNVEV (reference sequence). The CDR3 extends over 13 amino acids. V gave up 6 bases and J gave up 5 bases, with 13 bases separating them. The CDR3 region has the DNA TGTGCCAGCAGGGACACGGGTGGGACTGAAGCTTTCTTT. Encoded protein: CASRDTGGTEAFF.

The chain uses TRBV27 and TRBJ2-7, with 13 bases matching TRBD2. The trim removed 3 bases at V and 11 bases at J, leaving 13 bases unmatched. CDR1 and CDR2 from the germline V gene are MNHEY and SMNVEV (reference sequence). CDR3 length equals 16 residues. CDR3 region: CASSLLGTSGIRGEYF. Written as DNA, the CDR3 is TGTGCCAGCAGTTTGCTTGGGACTAGCGGGATCAGAGGGGAGTACTTC.

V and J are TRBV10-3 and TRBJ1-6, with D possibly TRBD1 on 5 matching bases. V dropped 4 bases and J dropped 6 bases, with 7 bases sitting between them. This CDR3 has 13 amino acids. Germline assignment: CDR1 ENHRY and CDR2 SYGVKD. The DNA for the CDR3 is TGTGCCATCAGTGGGCAGGGTAATTCACCCCTCCACTTT. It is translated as CAISGQGNSPLHF.

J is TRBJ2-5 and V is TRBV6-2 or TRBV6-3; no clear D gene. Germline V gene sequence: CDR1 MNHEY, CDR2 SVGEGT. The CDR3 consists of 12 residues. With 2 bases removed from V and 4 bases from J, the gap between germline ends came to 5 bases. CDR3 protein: CASSYPVETQYF. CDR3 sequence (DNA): TGTGCCAGCAGTTACCCGGTAGAGACCCAGTACTTC.

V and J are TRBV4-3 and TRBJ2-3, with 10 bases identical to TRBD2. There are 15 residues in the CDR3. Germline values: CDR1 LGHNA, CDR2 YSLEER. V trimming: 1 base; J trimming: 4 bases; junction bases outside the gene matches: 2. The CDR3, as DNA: TGCGCCAGCAGCCAAGGAGCGGGGGGGCCAGATACGCAGTATTTT. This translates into CASSQGAGGPDTQYF.

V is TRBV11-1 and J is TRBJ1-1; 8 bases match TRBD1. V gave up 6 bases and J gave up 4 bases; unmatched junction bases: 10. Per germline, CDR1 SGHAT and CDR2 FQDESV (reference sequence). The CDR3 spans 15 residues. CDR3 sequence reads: CASRQTTGGGTEAFF. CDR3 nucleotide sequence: TGTGCCAGCAGGCAGACAACAGGGGGAGGCACTGAAGCTTTCTTT.

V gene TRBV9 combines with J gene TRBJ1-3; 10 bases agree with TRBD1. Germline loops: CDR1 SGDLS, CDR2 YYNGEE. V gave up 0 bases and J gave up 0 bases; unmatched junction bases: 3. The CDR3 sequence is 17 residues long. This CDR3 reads CASSVGGQGFSGNTIYF. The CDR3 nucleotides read TGTGCCAGCAGCGTAGGGGGACAGGGGTTCTCTGGAAACACCATATATTTT. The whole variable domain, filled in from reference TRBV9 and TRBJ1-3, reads DSGVTQTPKHLITATGQRVTLRCSPRSGDLSVYWYQQSLDQGLQFLIQYYNGEERAKGNILERFSAQQFPDLHSELNLSSLELGDSALYFCASSVGGQGFSGNTIYFGEGSWLTVV.

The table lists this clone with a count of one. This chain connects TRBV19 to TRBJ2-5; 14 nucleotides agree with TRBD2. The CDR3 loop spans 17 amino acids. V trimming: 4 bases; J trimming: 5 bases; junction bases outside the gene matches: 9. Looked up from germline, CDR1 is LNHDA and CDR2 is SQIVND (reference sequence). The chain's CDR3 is CASSRGLAGGRWETQYF. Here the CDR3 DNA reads TGTGCCAGTAGTAGAGGACTAGCGGGGGGTAGGTGGGAGACCCAGTACTTC.

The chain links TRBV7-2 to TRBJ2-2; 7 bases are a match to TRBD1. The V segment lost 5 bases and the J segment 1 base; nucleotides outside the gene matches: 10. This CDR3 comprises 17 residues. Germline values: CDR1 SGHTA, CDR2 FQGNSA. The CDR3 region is CASSPLDRVENTGELFF. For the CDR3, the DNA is TGTGCCAGCAGCCCCCTCGACAGGGTAGAGAACACCGGGGAGCTGTTTTTT.

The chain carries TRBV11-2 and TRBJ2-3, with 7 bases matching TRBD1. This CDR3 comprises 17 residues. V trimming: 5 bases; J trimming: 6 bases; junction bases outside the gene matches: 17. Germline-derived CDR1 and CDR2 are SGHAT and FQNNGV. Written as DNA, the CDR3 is TGTGCCAGCAGCAAGGACCGGACAGGCCGGATATTTGATACGCAGTATTTT. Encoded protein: CASSKDRTGRIFDTQYF.

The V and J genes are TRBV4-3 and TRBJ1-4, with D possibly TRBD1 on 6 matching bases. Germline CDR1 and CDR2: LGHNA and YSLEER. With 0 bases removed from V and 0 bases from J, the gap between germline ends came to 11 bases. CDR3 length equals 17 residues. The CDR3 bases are TGCGCCAGCAGCCAAGAATACAGGGTTGCAACTAATGAAAAACTGTTTTTT. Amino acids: CASSQEYRVATNEKLFF.